One sample yielded the 10 T cell receptor beta chains listed below, sequenced in a study of CD8 T cells in ankylosing spondylitis. Study-level points and caveats: A motif in TCR beta, a set of roughly eight highly homologous variants, appeared characteristic of ankylosing spondylitis blood.

MiXCR was run by TCRdb on the 5' RACE reads, yielding one entry per CDR3 protein. Among roughly 700,000 distinct CDR3 sequences listed, around a fifth were seen once. Their antigen targets remain unknown. The specimen was blood, either unsorted or a sorted T cell fraction (not recorded which). All receptors come from a male donor with ankylosing spondylitis.

This clonotype was observed a few times. J is TRBJ1-6 and V is TRBV15; the D gene is possibly TRBD1 (5 bases). This CDR3 comprises 17 residues. Trimming removed 0 bases at V and 0 bases at J, with 9 bases between. CDR1 LNHNV and CDR2 YYDKDF come from the germline V gene (reference sequence). The CDR3 DNA follows: TGTGCCACCAGCAGAGACTGGGGGAGCTCCTATAATTCACCCCTCCACTTT. It encodes CATSRDWGSSYNSPLHF.

The V gene is TRBV5-1, the J gene TRBJ1-2; 9 positions match TRBD1. The CDR3 is made up of 16 amino acids. The V segment lost 0 bases and the J segment 4 bases; nucleotides outside the gene matches: 7. Germline loops: CDR1 SGHRS, CDR2 YFSETQ. DNA for the CDR3: TGCGCCAGCAGCTTGGAGCCGGGACAGGGTGCCTATGGCTACACCTTC. It specifies CASSLEPGQGAYGYTF.

This clonotype came up a few times. V and J are TRBV7-2 and TRBJ2-2; D is undetermined. CDR1 and CDR2 (germline): SGHTA, FQGNSA. The CDR3 spans 14 residues. Deletions cut 5 bases from V and 8 bases from J, with 15 bases between. CDR3 amino acids: CASSPGPSSGELFF. CDR3 nucleotide sequence: TGTGCCAGCAGCCCCGGACCCTCCAGTGGGGAGCTGTTTTTT.

The gene calls are TRBV18 and TRBJ1-2, with D unresolved. The CDR3 contains 12 residues. Trimming shortened V by 4 bases and J by 6 bases, and 9 bases separated the two germline ends. Germline assignment: CDR1 KGHSH and CDR2 LQKENI. Here the CDR3 reads CASSRGGDGYTF. CDR3 DNA sequence: TGTGCCAGCTCACGAGGTGGCGATGGCTACACCTTC. The full variable domain, rest sourced from reference TRBV18 and TRBJ1-2, is NAGVMQNPRHLVRRRGQEARLRCSPMKGHSHVYWYRQLPEEGLKFMVYLQKENIIDESGMPKERFSAEFPKEGPSILRIQQVVRGDSAAYFCASSRGGDGYTFGSGTRLTVV.

The V and J genes are TRBV6-6 and TRBJ2-1; the match to TRBD1 covers 9 bases. The CDR3 is made up of 13 amino acids. V lost 6 bases and J lost 7; bases outside the gene matches: 4. Looked up from germline, CDR1 is MNHNY and CDR2 is SVGAGI (reference sequence). CDR3 region: CASRAGQGNEQFF. The CDR3 bases are TGTGCCAGCAGGGCCGGACAGGGGAATGAGCAGTTCTTC.

This clonotype appeared a few times. This chain connects TRBV20-1 to TRBJ1-1, with D uncertain. Germline V gene sequence: CDR1 DFQATT, CDR2 SNEGSKA (reference sequence). The length of the CDR3 is 12 residues. V was pared by 4 bases and J by 4 bases, with 10 bases between. CDR3 nucleotide sequence: TGCAGTGCTAAAGAGGGCGGCACTGAAGCTTTCTTT. It translates to CSAKEGGTEAFF.

CDR3 nucleotides: TGTGCCACCAGCCCGGGACAGAGCACAGATACGCAGTATTTT. Protein product: CATSPGQSTDTQYF. The rearrangement joins TRBV15 to TRBJ2-3, with TRBD1 matching 7 bases. The CDR3 is 14 amino acids. V was pared by 5 bases and J by 0 bases, with 2 bases of the junction left unmatched. Germline CDR1 is LNHNV and CDR2 is YYDKDF (reference sequence).

The chain recombines TRBV6-2 or TRBV6-3 with TRBJ1-1, with TRBD1 identical over 7 bases. Germline V gene lookup returns CDR1 MNHEY and CDR2 SVGEGT. This CDR3 spans 14 amino acids. J was trimmed by 5 bases and V by 6 bases; bases with no gene match: 9. The CDR3 nucleotides read TGTGCCAGCAGCCACATAGACAGGGATACTGAAGCTTTCTTT. Its translation is CASSHIDRDTEAFF.

This clonotype occurred a few times. The V and J genes are TRBV12-3 or TRBV12-4 and TRBJ1-2; D call uncertain. The CDR3 length is 12 residues. V was clipped by 1 base and J by 9 bases, with 9 bases between them. DNA of the CDR3: TGTGCCAGCAGTTTAGTCCCAGGCCGCTACACCTTC. Translating it yields CASSLVPGRYTF.

This clonotype showed up just a few times. This rearrangement joins TRBV12-3 or TRBV12-4 to TRBJ1-1; no clear D. V was cut by 2 bases and J by 6 bases, with 13 bases left in between. This CDR3 spans 14 amino acids. CDR3 nucleotide sequence: TGTGCCAGCAGTTTACCCCCCCTTTTGGCTGAAGCTTTCTTT. Translation gives CASSLPPLLAEAFF.